The present TCR beta chain was sequenced within a study of shared clonotypes between healthy human individuals (dated by TCRdb to 2018 to 2021). With respect to the entire study: The cohort comprised two women and a few men aged 18 to 49 years. The study deeply sequenced blood TCR repertoires of five healthy adults to estimate repertoire size and the extent of clonotype sharing between individuals. Per donor, three plates each were used for CD4 naive and CD4 memory, two for CD8 naive, and one for CD8 memory. Between about 0.8 and 8.9 billion PBMCs per donor were obtained by leukapheresis. Different laboratories and diverse techniques were used to prepare libraries and sequence TCR repertoires, to increase sequencing depth and limit assay-specific biases. Study-level results and caveats: Pairwise subsampling indicated that sequencing depth was expected to affect the degree of clonotype sharing among donors. Rarefaction of sorted-subset datasets indicated incomplete sequencing despite the large sequencing depth. When a handful of donors were compared, the shared fraction of clonotypes was about 5% for naive CD4, around 3.6% for naive CD8, about 2.4% for memory CD4, and less than 0.45% for memory CD8. Sampling was restricted to blood, and TCR repertoires in tissue are likely to differ from TCR repertoires in blood. Larger estimated clonotype richness was generally found for naive subsets than for memory subsets. The small number of donors limited the genetic and exposure-history diversity represented. Compared with non-shared clonotypes, clonotypes shared by all four sorted-subset donors had higher generation probabilities.

Using the deep immunoSEQ assay, TCR CDR3 regions were amplified from genomic DNA by multiplex PCR. For each cell subset, the extracted genomic DNA was distributed evenly across all wells of several immunoSEQ 96-well plates, and each plate served as one replicate. For sorted subsets, roughly 200 ng of genomic DNA, equivalent to 25,000 to 35,000 T cell genomes, went into each replicate PCR. Purified libraries were quantified with a Qubit 3.0 fluorometer, sized on a Bioanalyzer 2100, and re-quantified with the KAPA Library Quantification kit. Each immunoSEQ 96-well plate was sequenced on its own single-read 150-cycle Illumina NextSeq 550 flow cell. The study's processing was this. Because the immunoSEQ output held only junctional sequences and lacked quality scores, the filtering could not match the filtering applied to full-length reads. Sequences were annotated with PyIR, a Python wrapper for IgBLAST v1.9, and V/J genes and CDR3 were assigned using IMGT germline references. Any read was removed if the V/J assignment was weak (E-value above 1e-6), the CDR3 was missing, or the read contained stop codons, out-of-frame junctions, or ambiguous translated residues. V3J clonotypes were defined as sequences sharing an identical inferred V gene, J gene, and CDR3 amino acid sequence. To compute the percentage overlap between repertoires, the number of shared unique clonotypes was divided by the size of the smaller repertoire. RTK rarefaction, the Chao1 estimator, and Recon v2.1 estimates of unobserved clonotypes were used to assess repertoire richness. Generation probabilities were computed with OLGA for all TCRbeta clonotypes obtained by the gDNA method from several donors. The source is immuneACCESS, and TCRdb retained only in-frame sequences with V and J called. Part of the clones is not carried over; for the studies checked, unresolved V genes explain less than half of this, and the remainder is unexplained. V and J calls and clone size are as listed in that table; D and trimming were resolved from the DNA. This sample comprises more than 2,000,000 clones, over 85% of them detected only once. 0.13% to 0.15% of the sample rests with the top ten.

This clone has only one observation. Its cognate antigen has yet to be identified. Base-call qualities are not available, and no considerably larger clone is one nucleotide away. Other DNA sequences in the same sample also yield this CDR3. Healthy HIV-negative adults with no recently reported acute infections or vaccinations were included as donors. Only Caucasian adults living in Nashville, Tennessee, USA were represented among the donors. CD4+ T cells were enriched by magnetic negative selection, after which naive cells were positively selected on CD45RA and the negative fraction was taken as the memory subset. Blood was collected by leukapheresis, and PBMCs were isolated by Ficoll-Histopaque density gradient centrifugation and then cryopreserved in liquid nitrogen vapor phase. Analytical flow cytometry was used to check the purity and quantity of each magnetically sorted T cell population. From each sorted fraction, genomic DNA was isolated and quantified by UV absorbance on a Nanodrop 2000c.

Per the germline V gene, MDHEN is the CDR1 and SYDVKM is the CDR2. Relative to germline, V is 6 bases shorter and J is 5 bases shorter, with 7 bases between their ends. The CDR3 goes from the cysteine to the phenylalanine over 11 residues. Only the CDR3 region is kept as DNA, spanning 33 bases read in frame from base 1. The receptor was isolated from a man aged 18 to 29 in good health. Sequences were obtained from naive CD4+ T cells sorted from blood. The cell subset or site label on this specimen signifies: CD45RA+ positively selected. In this chain, TRBV28 is recombined with TRBJ2-5; tentative D gene TRBD2, with 5 bases matching. The CDR3 reads CASSPGETQYF. Read as DNA, the sequence is TGTGCCAGCAGCCCGGGGGAGACCCAGTACTTC.